These T cell receptor beta chains were read from a single sample in a study of regulatory T cells in long-lasting Graves disease. TCRdb processed the multiplex PCR reads anew with MiXCR; each CDR3 protein has one entry. The repertoire holds around 480,000 distinct CDR3 sequences, with 15% to 20% as singletons. This same sample was also taken into another study, of T cells in Graves' hyperthyroidism and ophthalmopathy.

This specimen was peripheral blood mononuclear cells (PBMCs), taken at new diagnosis, from a patient treated with antithyroid drugs. The receptors come from a woman aged 35 to 60 with Graves disease. The CDR3 runs from the conserved cysteine through the conserved F or W. The D gene is left open where the match is weak. Size values are once, few and many counts, or a class for expanded clones, and some rows have none.

-	many	TRBJ1-2	TRBV30	CAWSPTALYYGYTF	TGTGCCTGGAGCCCGACGGCCTTATACTATGGCTACACCTTC
-	few	TRBJ1-6	TRBV10-3	CAISGSYNSPLHF	TGTGCCATCAGTGGTTCCTATAATTCACCCCTCCACTTT
TRBD2	many	TRBJ2-1	TRBV12-3/TRBV12-4	CASSLGTRLVAEQFF	TGTGCCAGCAGTTTAGGGACTAGGCTTGTTGCTGAGCAGTTCTTC
-	many	TRBJ1-1	TRBV6-5	CASSYRSGTEAFF	TGTGCCAGCAGTTACAGGAGTGGAACTGAAGCTTTCTTT
TRBD1	few	TRBJ2-2	TRBV4-1	CASSHRQGDGTGELFF	TGCGCCAGCAGCCACAGACAGGGGGACGGCACCGGGGAGCTGTTTTTT
TRBD2	-	TRBJ2-7	TRBV4-1	CASSQVPGGLYEQYF	TGCGCCAGCAGCCAAGTCCCGGGGGGGCTCTACGAGCAGTACTTC
TRBD1	few	TRBJ1-2	TRBV19	CASSRQGAFEGYTF	TGTGCCAGTAGTCGCCAGGGGGCATTTGAGGGCTACACCTTC
-	many	TRBJ2-1	TRBV11-2	CASSLVSIEQFF	TGTGCCAGCAGCTTAGTTTCTATTGAGCAGTTCTTC
TRBD1	many	TRBJ1-1	TRBV24-1	CATSDGGTGNQAFF	TGTGCCACCAGTGATGGTGGGACAGGAAATCAAGCTTTCTTT
TRBD2	-	TRBJ2-5	TRBV19	CASSRPASGETQYF	TGTGCCAGTAGTAGGCCGGCTAGCGGTGAGACCCAGTACTTC
-	many	TRBJ1-2	TRBV2	CASSEETGRRDYGYTF	TGTGCCAGCAGTGAAGAAACAGGCCGGAGAGACTATGGCTACACCTTC
-	many	TRBJ1-1	TRBV11-2	CASSSLGNEAFF	TGTGCCAGCAGCTCACTGGGGAATGAAGCTTTCTTT
-	many	TRBJ2-5	TRBV9	CASSVSPVQETQYF	TGTGCCAGCAGCGTATCACCTGTTCAAGAGACCCAGTACTTC
TRBD1	many	TRBJ2-7	TRBV12-3/TRBV12-4	CASSPPGTGSYEQYF	TGTGCCAGCAGTCCTCCCGGGACAGGTTCCTACGAGCAGTACTTC
-	-	TRBJ1-1	TRBV9	CASSVGDKNTEAFF	TGTGCCAGCAGCGTAGGGGACAAGAACACTGAAGCTTTCTTT
-	many	TRBJ2-5	TRBV30	CACTAGGTTGTQYF	TGTGCCTGCACCGCCGGGGGTACAACAGGGACCCAGTACTTC
TRBD2	-	TRBJ2-3	TRBV12-3/TRBV12-4	CASNRRTSGGAADTQYF	TGTGCCAGCAATCGGAGGACTAGCGGGGGGGCGGCAGATACGCAGTATTTT
TRBD1	many	TRBJ1-1	TRBV19	CASSTDRANTEAFF	TGTGCCAGTAGTACCGACAGGGCGAACACTGAAGCTTTCTTT
-	many	TRBJ1-2	TRBV2	CASATSEAYGYTF	TGTGCCAGCGCAACGTCGGAAGCCTATGGCTACACCTTC
-	-	TRBJ1-2	TRBV5-4	CASSPPSPSNYGYTF	TGTGCCAGCAGCCCTCCCTCCCCTTCTAACTATGGCTACACCTTC
-	many	TRBJ1-2	TRBV12-3/TRBV12-4	CASSLARGGYTF	TGTGCCAGCAGCTTAGCGCGGGGTGGCTACACCTTC
TRBD1	-	TRBJ1-1	TRBV25-1	CASVDRVGTEAFF	TGTGCCAGCGTAGACAGGGTCGGGACTGAAGCTTTCTTT
-	-	TRBJ1-1	TRBV6-1	CASSPEASWSGEAFF	TGTGCCAGCAGCCCCGAGGCTTCCTGGTCAGGTGAAGCTTTCTTT
-	many	TRBJ2-3	TRBV2	CASSWGPGSADTQYF	TGTGCCAGCAGTTGGGGGCCAGGGTCGGCAGATACGCAGTATTTT
TRBD1	many	TRBJ1-1	TRBV2	CASRVGQVTEAFF	TGTGCCAGCAGAGTGGGACAGGTCACTGAAGCTTTCTTT
-	many	TRBJ1-4	TRBV13	CASSSPRHSEKLFF	TGTGCCAGCAGCTCCCCCCGGCACTCTGAAAAACTGTTTTTT
-	many	TRBJ1-2	TRBV12-3/TRBV12-4	CASSFEGSYGYTF	TGTGCCAGCAGCTTCGAGGGGAGCTATGGCTACACCTTC
-	many	TRBJ2-7	TRBV5-6	CASGRTSTYEQYF	TGTGCCAGCGGACGGACGAGTACCTACGAGCAGTACTTC
-	many	TRBJ1-2	TRBV12-3/TRBV12-4	CASKPLRDYGYTF	TGTGCCAGCAAACCCCTACGGGACTATGGCTACACCTTC